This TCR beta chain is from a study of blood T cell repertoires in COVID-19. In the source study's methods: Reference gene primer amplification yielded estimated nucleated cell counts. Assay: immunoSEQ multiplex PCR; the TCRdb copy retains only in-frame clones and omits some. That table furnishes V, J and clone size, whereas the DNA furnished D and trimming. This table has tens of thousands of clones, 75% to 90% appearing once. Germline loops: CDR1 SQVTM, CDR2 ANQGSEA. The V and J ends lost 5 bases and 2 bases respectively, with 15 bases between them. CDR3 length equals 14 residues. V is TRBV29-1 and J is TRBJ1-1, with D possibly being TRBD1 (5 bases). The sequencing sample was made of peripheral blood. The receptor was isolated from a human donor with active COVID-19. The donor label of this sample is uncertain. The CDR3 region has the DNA TGCAGCGTTTGGGGGGATCTGGTTAACACTGAAGCTTTCTTT. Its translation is CSVWGDLVNTEAFF.